One and the same sample provided the 10 T cell receptor beta chains below, sequenced in a study of T cell changes during pregnancy in multiple sclerosis. The protocol was immunoSEQ multiplex PCR, while the TCRdb copy is restricted to in-frame clones and leaves out a portion. The data contain tens of thousands of clones, approximately 81% of them seen just once; the ten biggest clones take up 0.55% to 0.65%. Here the sequenced sample was CD4+ T cells from peripheral blood mononuclear cells, taken before pregnancy. These receptors were obtained from a female donor with multiple sclerosis, enrolled in a pregnancy study.

The genes are TRBV29-1 and TRBJ1-2; 8 bases fit TRBD1. V was pared by 3 bases and J by 5 bases, with 5 bases of the junction left unmatched. The CDR3 has 13 residues. The V gene's germline CDR1 is SQVTM and CDR2 ANQGSEA. CDR3 region: CSVDGQGRYGYTF. The CDR3 DNA reads as TGCAGCGTTGACGGACAGGGACGTTATGGCTACACCTTC.

The chain is built from TRBV9 and TRBJ2-5; tentative D call: TRBD2 (6 bases). The ends were cut back, 0 bases at V and 4 bases at J, with 10 bases in the middle. The germline V gene has CDR1 SGDLS and CDR2 YYNGEE. The CDR3 is 14 residues long. The CDR3 spells CASSVGGGIETQYF. The DNA of the CDR3 is TGTGCCAGCAGCGTAGGGGGAGGCATAGAGACCCAGTACTTC.

V and J are TRBV6-1 and TRBJ1-5; tentatively, D is TRBD1 (6 bases). There are 13 residues in the CDR3. Trimming removed 4 bases at V and 6 bases at J, with 10 bases between. Germline CDR1 and CDR2: MNHNS and SASEGT. Here the CDR3 reads CASSGQVFQPQHF. For the CDR3, the DNA is TGTGCCAGCAGTGGACAGGTGTTTCAGCCCCAGCATTTT.

V and J are TRBV19 and TRBJ1-2; D gene ambiguous. Trimming shortened V by 6 bases and J by 2 bases, and 16 bases separated the two germline ends. CDR1 is LNHDA and CDR2 is SQIVND in the germline V gene (reference sequence). CDR3 size: 15 residues. The CDR3 here is CASREAASSNYGYTF. For the CDR3, the DNA is TGTGCCAGTAGGGAGGCGGCGAGTTCAAACTATGGCTACACCTTC.

Judged by abundance, this clone is medium-sized. The rearrangement uses TRBV11-2 and TRBJ2-2, with unresolved D. V was cut by 5 bases and J by 5 bases, with 21 bases left in between. The CDR3 sequence is 17 residues long. The germline V gene has CDR1 SGHAT and CDR2 FQNNGV. The CDR3 nucleotides are TGTGCCAGCAGCCTAGGCCGAGGCATTGATTTGACCGGGGAGCTGTTTTTT. Residues: CASSLGRGIDLTGELFF.

The chain couples TRBV18 to TRBJ2-3; 7 bases agree with TRBD1. Germline V gene data show CDR1 as KGHSH and CDR2 as LQKENI. V lost 3 bases to trimming and J lost 0 bases; unmatched junction nucleotides: 3. The length of the CDR3 is 15 residues. The CDR3 is CASSPWDSSTDTQYF. CDR3 DNA sequence: TGTGCCAGCTCACCTTGGGACAGCAGCACAGATACGCAGTATTTT.

This sequence joins TRBV25-1 and TRBJ1-4; tentative D call: TRBD1 (5 bases). The CDR3 contains 15 residues. V lost 0 bases and J 8 bases, leaving 13 bases between the germline ends. Germline values: CDR1 MGHDK, CDR2 SYGVNS. Written as DNA, the CDR3 is TGTGCCAGCAGTGAATATACGGGGGAGAGGGAAAAACTGTTTTTT. Translated: CASSEYTGEREKLFF.

The sample holds many counts of this clone. The chain couples TRBV7-8 to TRBJ2-7, with D tentatively TRBD1 (5 bases). The CDR3 runs to 16 residues. The germline V gene encodes CDR1 SGHVS and CDR2 FQNEAQ. V lost 5 bases and J 2 bases, leaving 19 bases between the germline ends. The CDR3 DNA reads TGTGCCAGCAGCCCCCGTGAGGACACCAAAACCTACGAGCAGTACTTC. The encoded protein is CASSPREDTKTYEQYF.

The chain joins TRBV2 to TRBJ1-3; 9 nucleotides agree with TRBD1. V lost 11 bases to trimming and J lost 8 bases; unmatched junction nucleotides: 7. This CDR3 region has 12 residues. Germline values: CDR1 SNHLY, CDR2 FYNNEI. The CDR3 nucleotides are TGTGCCGCGGGGACAGGGAGCCACACCATATATTTT. Amino acid sequence: CAAGTGSHTIYF. Variable domain in full (rest from reference TRBV2 and TRBJ1-3): EPEVTQTPSHQVTQMGQEVILRCVPISNHLYFYWYRQILGQKVEFLVSFYNNEISEKSEIFDDQFSVERPDGSNFTLKIRSTKLEDSAMYFCAAGTGSHTIYFGEGSWLTVV.

The rearrangement joins TRBV6-5 to TRBJ1-1, with TRBD1 as a possible D gene (6 bases). Germline V gives CDR1 MNHEY, CDR2 SVGAGI. The CDR3 loop spans 12 amino acids. Trimming took 4 bases from V and 8 from J, leaving 11 bases between them. The CDR3 coding sequence is TGTGCCAGCAGTTCTTATACAGGGGAAGCTTTCTTT. Its protein product is CASSSYTGEAFF.